This paragraph reports one T cell receptor beta chain. In the original workflow: ImmunoSEQ sequences covered only the junction and lacked quality scores; filtering therefore differed. The data were produced by immunoSEQ multiplex PCR, yet TCRdb's version contains in-frame clones alone and is incomplete. V and J calls and clone size are copied from that table; D and trimming were computed from the DNA. Seen here are over 750,000 clones, 96% observed once, and the top ten hold over 0.2%. These data originate in a study of shared clonotypes between healthy human individuals. Trimming shortened V by 1 base and J by 4 bases, and 14 bases separated the two germline ends. There are 15 residues in the CDR3. Germline V CDR1 and CDR2: SGHVS, FQNEAQ. CD45RO-negative, CCR7-selected cells formed the naive CD8 fraction, which excluded terminally differentiated effector memory CD45RA+ cells. The study drew all its donors from Caucasian adults living in Nashville, Tennessee.

Sequenced: naive CD8+ T cells sorted from blood. This TCR was sampled from a man aged 30 to 39 in good health. The V gene is TRBV7-8, the J gene TRBJ2-7, with D possibly matching TRBD2 (6 bases). Here the CDR3 reads CASSLDTGLKYEQYF. The CDR3 DNA is TGTGCCAGCAGCTTAGACACGGGACTCAAATACGAGCAGTACTTC.